Below, one T cell receptor (beta chain) is given with its context. The antigen is unknown. CDR1 and CDR2 from the germline V gene are SGDLS and YYNGEE. V lost 0 bases, J lost 8 bases, and 15 bases lay in between. This CDR3 is 15 amino acids long. This entry comes from a study of T cells after yellow fever vaccination. General study findings and limits: One caveat is that FACS-sorted repertoires could contain abundant clonotypes contaminating from the bulk population.

Using its own MiXCR run on the 5' RACE reads, TCRdb lists one record per CDR3 protein. The table lists under 350,000 distinct CDR3 sequences, roughly 3.9% of them singletons. The receptor was isolated from a man between 18 and 29 years old who received the YFV17D yellow fever vaccine. This chain connects TRBV9 to TRBJ2-1, with D possibly matching TRBD2 (7 bases). Material: PBMCs, obtained 5 days after the yellow fever booster vaccination. The CDR3 is CASSVEGGGWDEQFF. The CDR3 DNA is TGTGCCAGCAGCGTAGAAGGCGGGGGCTGGGATGAGCAGTTCTTC.